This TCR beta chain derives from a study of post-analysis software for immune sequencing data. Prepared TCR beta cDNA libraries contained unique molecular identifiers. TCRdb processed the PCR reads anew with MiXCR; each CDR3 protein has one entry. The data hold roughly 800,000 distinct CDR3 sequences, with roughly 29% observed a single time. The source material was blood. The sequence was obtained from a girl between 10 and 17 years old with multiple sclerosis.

The CDR3 DNA follows: TGTGCCAGCAGTGAAGTGGGGACAGGGCGCCACGAGCAGTACTTC. Amino acid sequence: CASSEVGTGRHEQYF. J is TRBJ2-5 and V is TRBV6-1, with 9 positions matching TRBD1. TRBJ2-7 explains the end of the DNA better; the J call may be wrong. The CDR3 runs to 15 residues. From germline, CDR1 is MNHNS and CDR2 SASEGT.